The 6 T cell receptor beta chains listed next were all sequenced from one sample in a study of cytomegalovirus exposure and HLA in healthy donors. Amplification used 60 Vbeta primers and 13 Jbeta primers. The protocol was immunoSEQ multiplex PCR, while the TCRdb copy is restricted to in-frame clones and leaves out a portion. The sample carries about 130,000 clones, around 80% recorded once. Sequencing used PBMCs. The source of these receptors is a man aged 35-49 years in good health and CMV-seropositive.

This rearrangement joins TRBV4-2 to TRBJ2-7; 7 bases are a match to TRBD1. The CDR3 is 14 residues long. Looked up from germline, CDR1 is LGHNA and CDR2 is YNFKEQ. V lost 4 bases, J lost 6 bases, and 9 bases stayed unmatched. The CDR3 region has the DNA TGTGCCAGCAGCCCGGAAAGACAGGGAAGCGAGCAGTACTTC. Its protein product is CASSPERQGSEQYF.

The chain has TRBV10-1 and TRBJ1-1; 7 nucleotides line up with TRBD1. CDR1 WNHNN and CDR2 SYGVQD come from the germline V gene (reference sequence). V lost 10 bases to trimming and J lost 0 bases; unmatched junction nucleotides: 5. The CDR3 is 13 residues long. The CDR3 nucleotides are TGCGCCATCCCGACAGGGATGAACACTGAAGCTTTCTTT. Protein: CAIPTGMNTEAFF.

This sequence joins TRBV5-4 and TRBJ2-7; possible D gene TRBD2, 5 bases. CDR1 and CDR2 (germline): SGHNT, YYREEE (reference sequence). The CDR3 extends over 14 amino acids. The V gene lost 4 bases and the J gene lost 6 bases, with 17 bases spanning the gap. The CDR3 nucleotides are TGTGCCAGCAGCCCTAAGGGAGAGATACCCGAGCAGTACTTC. It specifies CASSPKGEIPEQYF. The full variable domain, its missing parts supplied by reference TRBV5-4 and TRBJ2-7, is ETGVTQSPTHLIKTRGQQVTLRCSSQSGHNTVSWYQQALGQGPQFIFQYYREEENGRGNFPPRFSGLQFPNYSSELNVNALELDDSALYLCASSPKGEIPEQYFGPGTRLTVT.

This clone was counted between two and nine times. The gene calls are TRBV4-1 and TRBJ2-2, with D perhaps TRBD1 (6 bases). In germline, CDR1 is MGHRA, CDR2 YSYEKL. Trimming took off 2 bases at V and 1 base at J, with 11 bases between the two ends. The CDR3 totals 16 residues. Here the CDR3 DNA reads TGCGCCAGCAGCCAATTGGGCAGGGGGAACACCGGGGAGCTGTTTTTT. Protein: CASSQLGRGNTGELFF.

As regards this clone: The junction departs from the called germline gene at one end, perhaps through a read error. This chain links TRBV5-8 with TRBJ2-7, with 8 nucleotides matching TRBD1. Germline V gives CDR1 SGHTS, CDR2 YDEGEE. The CDR3 has 15 amino acids. In DNA form, the CDR3 reads TGTGCCAGCACCTTGAGTAGGACAGGGAACTACGAGCAGTACTTC. It translates to CASTLSRTGNYEQYF.

The rearrangement uses TRBV7-9 and TRBJ2-7; 7 positions agree with TRBD1. Per germline, CDR1 SEHNR and CDR2 FQNEAQ (reference sequence). The junction had 7 bases not matched to a gene; V was cut back by 6 bases and J by 2 bases. The CDR3 extends over 14 amino acids. The CDR3 bases are TGTGCCAGCAGTTTCCCCGACAGGGCCTACGAGCAGTACTTC. This encodes CASSFPDRAYEQYF. Together with reference TRBV7-9 and TRBJ2-7, the CDR3 gives the full variable domain: DTGVSQNPRHKITKRGQNVTFRCDPISEHNRLYWYRQTLGQGPEFLTYFQNEAQLEKSRLLSDRFSAERPKGSFSTLEIQRTEQGDSAMYLCASSFPDRAYEQYFGPGTRLTVT.